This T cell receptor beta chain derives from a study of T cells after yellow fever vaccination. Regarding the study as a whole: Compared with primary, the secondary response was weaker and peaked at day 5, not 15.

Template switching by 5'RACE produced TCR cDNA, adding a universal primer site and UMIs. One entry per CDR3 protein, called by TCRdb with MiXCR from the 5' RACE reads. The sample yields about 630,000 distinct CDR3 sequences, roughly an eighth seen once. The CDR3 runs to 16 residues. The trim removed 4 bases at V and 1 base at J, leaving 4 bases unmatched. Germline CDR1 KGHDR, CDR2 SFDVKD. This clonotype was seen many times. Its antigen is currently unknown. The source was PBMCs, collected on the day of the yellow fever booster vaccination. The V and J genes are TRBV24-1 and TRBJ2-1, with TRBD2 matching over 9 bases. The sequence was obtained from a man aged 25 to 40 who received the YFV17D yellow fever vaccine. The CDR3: CATSDAGGKSYNEQFF. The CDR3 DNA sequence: TGTGCCACCAGTGACGCGGGAGGGAAATCCTACAATGAGCAGTTCTTC.